This T cell receptor beta chain was retrieved from a study of blood T cell repertoires in COVID-19. Study at large: Acute and convalescent COVID-19 specimens originated in the United States, Italy and Spain. PBMCs, B-cell-depleted T cells, or T cells provided the cDNA or gDNA that made up the material.

Trimming cost V 7 bases and J 3 bases, with 11 bases left between them. The CDR3 sequence is 13 residues long. CDR1 is SNHLY and CDR2 is FYNNEI in the germline V gene. This clone was recorded a few times. The protocol was immunoSEQ multiplex PCR, while the TCRdb copy is restricted to in-frame clones and leaves out a portion. The sample yields about 150,000 clones, 60% to 85% seen once. The source material was peripheral blood. The sequence came from a man aged 50 to 59 with acute or convalescent COVID-19. J is TRBJ2-3 and V is TRBV2; D not certain. The CDR3 reads CASNLAGTDTQYF. DNA for the CDR3: TGTGCCAGCAACTTAGCTGGGACAGATACGCAGTATTTT. Variable domain in full (rest from reference TRBV2 and TRBJ2-3): EPEVTQTPSHQVTQMGQEVILRCVPISNHLYFYWYRQILGQKVEFLVSFYNNEISEKSEIFDDQFSVERPDGSNFTLKIRSTKLEDSAMYFCASNLAGTDTQYFGPGTRLTVL.